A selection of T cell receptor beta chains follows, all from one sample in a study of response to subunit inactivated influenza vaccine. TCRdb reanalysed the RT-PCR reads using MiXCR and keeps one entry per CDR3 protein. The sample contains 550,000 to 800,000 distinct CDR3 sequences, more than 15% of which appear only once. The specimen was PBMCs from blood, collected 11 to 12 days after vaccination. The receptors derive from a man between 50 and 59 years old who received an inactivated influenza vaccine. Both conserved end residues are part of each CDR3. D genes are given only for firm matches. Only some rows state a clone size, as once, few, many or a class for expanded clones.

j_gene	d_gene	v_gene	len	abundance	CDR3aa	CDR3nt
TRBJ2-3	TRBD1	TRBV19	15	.	CASSKLTGGTDTQYF	TGTGCCAGTAGTAAATTGACAGGGGGCACAGATACGCAGTATTTT
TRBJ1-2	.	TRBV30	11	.	CAWSVNGGYTF	TGTGCCTGGAGTGTAAACGGAGGCTACACCTTC
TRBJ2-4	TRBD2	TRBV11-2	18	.	CASSLQAGGAVAKNIQYF	TGTGCCAGCAGTTTACAGGCGGGGGGCGCAGTGGCCAAAAACATTCAGTACTTC
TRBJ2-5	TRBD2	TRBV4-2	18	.	CASSQGTSGGAGGETQYF	TGTGCCAGCAGCCAAGGGACTAGCGGGGGGGCAGGGGGTGAGACCCAGTACTTC
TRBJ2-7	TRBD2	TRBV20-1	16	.	CSARDGERGSSYEQHF	TGCAGTGCTAGAGATGGGGAGCGGGGTTCCTCCTACGAGCAGCACTTC
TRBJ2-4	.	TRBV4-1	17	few	CASSQVGTRLAKNIQYF	TGCGCCAGCAGCCAAGTCGGCACTAGATTAGCCAAAAACATTCAGTACTTC
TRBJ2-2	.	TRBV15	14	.	CATKEGLVTGELFF	TGTGCCACCAAAGAGGGGCTCGTCACCGGGGAGCTGTTTTTT
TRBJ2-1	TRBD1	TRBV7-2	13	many	CASGRDRDNEQFF	TGTGCCAGCGGTCGGGACAGAGACAATGAGCAGTTCTTC
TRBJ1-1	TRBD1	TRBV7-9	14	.	CASSPAGGGAEAFF	TGTGCCAGCAGCCCCGCAGGGGGTGGGGCTGAAGCTTTCTTT
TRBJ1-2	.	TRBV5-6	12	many	CASSRTAYGYTF	TGTGCCAGCAGCCGGACAGCCTATGGCTACACCTTC
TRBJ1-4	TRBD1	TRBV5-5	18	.	CASSLGWRGLETNEKLFF	TGTGCCAGCAGCTTGGGTTGGAGGGGGCTCGAAACTAATGAAAAACTGTTTTTT
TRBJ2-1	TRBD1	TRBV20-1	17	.	CSANLKLRDRVYNEQFF	TGCAGTGCCAATTTGAAACTCCGGGACAGGGTGTACAATGAGCAGTTCTTC
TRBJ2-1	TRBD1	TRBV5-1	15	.	CASSDRDRALNEQFF	TGCGCCAGCAGCGACCGGGACAGGGCCCTGAATGAGCAGTTCTTC
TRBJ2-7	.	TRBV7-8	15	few	CASSLGYQGTYEQYF	TGTGCCAGCAGCTTAGGGTACCAGGGAACCTACGAGCAGTACTTC
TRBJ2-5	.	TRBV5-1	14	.	CASSLTITEETQYF	TGCGCCAGCAGCTTGACCATCACGGAAGAGACCCAGTACTTC
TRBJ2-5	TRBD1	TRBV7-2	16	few	CASSRMGRGQLETQYF	TGTGCCAGCAGTAGGATGGGAAGGGGGCAATTGGAGACCCAGTACTTC
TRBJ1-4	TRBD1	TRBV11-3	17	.	CASSGTTGRATNEKLFF	TGTGCCAGCAGCGGGACGACAGGGAGGGCAACTAATGAAAAACTGTTTTTT
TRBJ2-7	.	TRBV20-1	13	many	CSARQQSRGEQYF	TGCAGTGCTAGGCAGCAGTCAAGAGGGGAGCAGTACTTC
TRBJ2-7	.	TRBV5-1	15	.	CASSLVPGARSEQYF	TGCGCCAGCAGCTTGGTTCCGGGGGCACGGTCCGAGCAGTACTTC
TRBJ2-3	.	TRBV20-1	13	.	CSAATRSHDTQYF	TGCAGTGCCGCCACACGGTCGCACGATACGCAGTATTTT
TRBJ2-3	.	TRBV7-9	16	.	CASSSYGTLGTDTQYF	TGTGCCAGCAGTTCGTATGGAACCCTTGGCACAGATACGCAGTATTTT
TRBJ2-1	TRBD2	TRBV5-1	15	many	CASRYGLAARNEQFF	TGCGCCAGCAGATATGGGCTAGCGGCGCGGAATGAGCAGTTCTTC
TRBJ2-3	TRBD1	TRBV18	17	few	CASSPSAGTGGPDTQYF	TGTGCCAGCTCACCTTCAGCAGGGACAGGGGGTCCAGATACGCAGTATTTT
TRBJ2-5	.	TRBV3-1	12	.	CASSWTSETQYF	TGTGCCAGCAGCTGGACGTCAGAGACCCAGTACTTC
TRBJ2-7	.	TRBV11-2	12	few	CASSLDQTRQYF	TGTGCCAGCAGCTTAGACCAGACTAGGCAGTACTTC
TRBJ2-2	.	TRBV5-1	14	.	CASTIGGTTGELFF	TGCGCCAGCACCATCGGGGGCACCACCGGGGAGCTGTTTTTT
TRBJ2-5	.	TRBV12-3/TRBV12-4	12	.	CASRLARETQYF	TGTGCCAGCAGGCTTGCCCGGGAGACCCAGTACTTC
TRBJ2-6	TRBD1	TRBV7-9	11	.	CASTQQGGLTF	TGTGCCAGCACCCAACAGGGGGGCCTGACTTTC
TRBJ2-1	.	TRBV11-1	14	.	CASGSGGIKNEQFF	TGTGCCAGCGGTTCAGGGGGGATTAAGAATGAGCAGTTCTTC
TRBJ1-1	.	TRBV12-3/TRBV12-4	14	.	CASSPLRNLPVAFF	TGTGCCAGCAGTCCGCTCAGGAACCTCCCGGTTGCTTTCTTT
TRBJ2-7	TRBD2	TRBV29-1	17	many	CSVRRLSGLAGGYEQYF	TGCAGCGTTCGTCGTTTATCGGGACTAGCGGGGGGCTACGAGCAGTACTTC
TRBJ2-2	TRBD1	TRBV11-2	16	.	CASSLTGSKATGELFF	TGTGCCAGCAGCTTGACAGGGTCTAAGGCCACCGGGGAGCTGTTTTTT
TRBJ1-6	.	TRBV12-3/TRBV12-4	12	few	CASSPGFSPLHF	TGTGCCAGCAGTCCAGGGTTTTCACCCCTCCACTTT
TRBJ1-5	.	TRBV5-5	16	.	CASSLGGMYSNQPQHF	TGTGCCAGCAGCTTGGGCGGTATGTATAGCAATCAGCCCCAGCATTTT
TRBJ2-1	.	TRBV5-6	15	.	CASSFFPLGGGEQFF	TGTGCCAGCAGCTTCTTCCCTCTAGGAGGGGGTGAGCAGTTCTTC
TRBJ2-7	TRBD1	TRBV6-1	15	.	CTSSPRQGSSYEQYF	TGTACCAGCAGCCCGAGACAGGGTTCCTCCTACGAGCAGTACTTC
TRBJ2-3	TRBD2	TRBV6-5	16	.	CASSYSASGRADTQYF	TGTGCCAGCAGTTACTCGGCTAGCGGGAGAGCAGATACGCAGTATTTT
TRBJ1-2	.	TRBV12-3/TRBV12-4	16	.	CASSLFGPRSGHGYTF	TGTGCCAGCAGTTTATTTGGCCCGAGGTCGGGGCATGGCTACACCTTC
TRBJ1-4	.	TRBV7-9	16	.	CASSLIRYATNEKLFF	TGTGCCAGCAGCTTGATCAGATATGCAACTAATGAAAAACTGTTTTTT
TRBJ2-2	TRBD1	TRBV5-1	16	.	CASSSGQGANTGELFF	TGCGCCAGCAGCTCCGGACAGGGGGCTAACACCGGGGAGCTGTTTTTT
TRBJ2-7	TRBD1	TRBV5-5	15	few	CASSSDRGVRNEQYF	TGTGCCAGCAGCTCGGACAGGGGAGTGAGGAACGAGCAGTACTTC
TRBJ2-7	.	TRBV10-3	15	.	CAISGGQGTMGEQYF	TGTGCCATCAGTGGGGGACAAGGAACGATGGGGGAGCAGTACTTC
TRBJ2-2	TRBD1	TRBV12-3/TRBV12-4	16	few	CASSSGTGGPTGELFF	TGTGCCAGCAGTTCCGGGACAGGGGGCCCTACCGGGGAGCTGTTTTTT
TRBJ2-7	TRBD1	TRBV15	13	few	CATRRQGADEQYF	TGTGCCACCAGGAGACAGGGCGCCGACGAGCAGTACTTC
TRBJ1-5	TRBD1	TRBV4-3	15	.	CASSQDTGGDQPQHF	TGCGCCAGCAGCCAAGATACAGGGGGCGATCAGCCCCAGCATTTT
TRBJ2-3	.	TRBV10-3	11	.	CAISVKDTQYF	TGTGCCATCAGCGTGAAAGATACGCAGTATTTT
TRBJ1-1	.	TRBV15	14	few	CATSRDGGPVEAFF	TGTGCCACCAGCAGAGATGGGGGACCCGTTGAAGCTTTCTTT
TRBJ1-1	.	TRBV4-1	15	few	CASSHETDPTPEAFF	TGCGCCAGCAGCCACGAGACGGACCCCACCCCTGAAGCTTTCTTT
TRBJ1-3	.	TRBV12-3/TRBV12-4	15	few	CASTLTRTAGNTIYF	TGTGCCAGCACCCTTACTCGGACGGCTGGAAACACCATATATTTT
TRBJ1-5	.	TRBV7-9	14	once	CASSHEGFEQPQHF	TGTGCCAGCAGCCATGAGGGGTTTGAGCAGCCCCAGCATTTT
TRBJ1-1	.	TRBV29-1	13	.	CSVMGRGVTEAFF	TGCAGCGTTATGGGCAGGGGAGTGACTGAAGCTTTCTTT
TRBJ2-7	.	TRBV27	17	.	CASSLNRPGQGSYEQYF	TGTGCCAGCAGTTTAAACCGCCCTGGGCAGGGGTCCTACGAGCAGTACTTC